This T cell receptor (beta chain) is drawn from a study of T cell repertoires in cytomegalovirus infection. Looking at the study overall: Evidence of both CMV infection and a matching HLA type came from public TCR beta signatures.

MiXCR, applied by TCRdb to the reads, yields one record per CDR3 protein. The sample contains about 240,000 distinct CDR3 sequences, roughly 6.5% of which appear only once. Per germline, CDR1 LGHNA and CDR2 YSLEER. The CDR3 runs to 15 residues. V shed 1 base and J 4 bases; nucleotides not matched to a gene: 5. This clonotype was observed at least ten times. Sequenced input: PBMCs. V usage is TRBV4-3 and J usage is TRBJ2-7; 9 nucleotides match TRBD2. The TCR comes from a human donor in good health (CMV status not recorded). Some clones in this sample may be carry-over from other donors' samples. CDR3: CASSQGAGGLYEQYF. In nucleotides, the CDR3 is TGCGCCAGCAGCCAAGGAGCGGGGGGTCTATACGAGCAGTACTTC.